The 10 T cell receptor beta chains below all came from one sample that was sequenced in a study of T cell repertoires in cytomegalovirus infection. What these receptors recognize is not known. TCRdb independently ran MiXCR on the reads; one entry per CDR3 protein. The sample gives approximately 730,000 distinct CDR3 sequences, around 29% of which show up once; approximately 14% is in the top ten. The input for sequencing was cultured CD8+ T cells from PBMCs, taken from culture after CMV antigen stimulation. These receptor sequences come from a human donor in good health (CMV status not recorded). Some clones in this sample may be carry-over from other donors' samples.

This clonotype was counted only a few times. This chain connects TRBV4-1 to TRBJ1-1; D uncertain. The V gene lost 0 bases and the J gene lost 0 bases, with 2 bases spanning the gap. CDR1 and CDR2 (germline): MGHRA, YSYEKL. This CDR3 comprises 13 residues. CDR3 protein: CASSQDMNTEAFF. CDR3 bases: TGCGCCAGCAGCCAAGATATGAACACTGAAGCTTTCTTT.

This clonotype was counted a few times. The gene calls are TRBV6-5 and TRBJ1-1; TRBD1 might be the D (6 bases). V shed 6 bases and J shed 11 bases, with 22 bases lying between them. The germline CDR1 and CDR2 sequences are MNHEY and SVGAGI. The CDR3 consists of 14 residues. For the CDR3, the DNA is TGTGCCAGCAGCTTACGGGGGCTGGAACTGACGGCTTTCTTT. As protein: CASSLRGLELTAFF.

The chain is built from TRBV24-1 and TRBJ2-2; no firm D call. CDR3 length equals 12 residues. The germline V gene encodes CDR1 KGHDR and CDR2 SFDVKD. V was trimmed by 5 bases and J by 5 bases, leaving 5 bases between them. The CDR3 DNA reads as TGTGCCACCAGTGTCGGGACCGGGGAGCTGTTTTTT. This codes for CATSVGTGELFF.

The chain couples TRBV20-1 to TRBJ2-7; maybe TRBD2 (6 bases). The length of the CDR3 is 12 residues. Germline V gene sequence: CDR1 DFQATT, CDR2 SNEGSKA (reference sequence). Trimming shortened V by 3 bases and J by 7 bases, and 13 bases separated the two germline ends. Written as DNA, the CDR3 is TGCAGTGCTAGGGGGCTAGCGATGGAGCAGTACTTC. This sequence encodes CSARGLAMEQYF.

This chain links TRBV19 with TRBJ2-2; a weak D match, TRBD1 (6 bases). CDR3 length: 14 residues. Germline values: CDR1 LNHDA, CDR2 SQIVND (reference sequence). V lost 9 bases, J lost 1 base, and 12 bases lay in between. CDR3 DNA: TGTGCCAGCCTCCAAGGGGGGAACACCGGGGAGCTGTTTTTT. Its translation is CASLQGGNTGELFF.

This clonotype was found a few times. The chain joins TRBV12-5 to TRBJ1-5, with TRBD1 as a possible D gene (5 bases). Germline V gene data show CDR1 as LGHNT and CDR2 as FRNRAP. V was shortened by 1 base and J by 6 bases, with 16 bases between the two germline ends. The CDR3 runs 16 residues. CDR3 residues: CASGLDHGDPSQPQHF. CDR3 nucleotide sequence: TGTGCTAGTGGTTTGGACCACGGGGACCCCAGTCAGCCCCAGCATTTT. Full variable domain (missing parts from reference TRBV12-5 and TRBJ1-5): DARVTQTPRHKVTEMGQEVTMRCQPILGHNTVFWYRQTMMQGLELLAYFRNRAPLDDSGMPKDRFSAEMPDATLATLKIQPSEPRDSAVYFCASGLDHGDPSQPQHFGDGTRLSIL.

The chain has TRBV12-3 or TRBV12-4 and TRBJ2-5, with D perhaps TRBD1 (5 bases). The CDR3 length is 14 residues. V was trimmed by 4 bases and J by 4 bases, leaving 13 bases between them. The CDR3 protein is CASSSDNPRETQYF. The CDR3 region has the DNA TGTGCCAGCAGTTCGGACAACCCCCGAGAGACCCAGTACTTC.

This clonotype was seen a handful of times. The gene calls are TRBV6-1 and TRBJ1-5, with TRBD1 as a possible D gene (5 bases). V lost 2 bases to trimming and J lost 3 bases, with 23 bases between them. Germline assignment: CDR1 MNHNS and CDR2 SASEGT. The CDR3 totals 19 residues. The chain's CDR3 is CASSETPTTLRALNQPQHF. The CDR3 region has the DNA TGTGCCAGCAGTGAAACCCCCACGACACTCAGGGCACTCAATCAGCCCCAGCATTTT.

This chain connects TRBV7-9 to TRBJ2-1; TRBD2 aligns across 11 bases. This CDR3 contains 16 residues. With 3 bases clipped from V and 5 bases from J, the junction kept 6 bases outside the gene matches. Germline values: CDR1 SEHNR, CDR2 FQNEAQ (reference sequence). As DNA, the CDR3 is TGTGCCAGCAGCTTTTTGACTAGCGGGGAAAACAATGAGCAGTTCTTC. Translating gives CASSFLTSGENNEQFF.

There are a few counts of this clonotype. The chain joins TRBV20-1 to TRBJ1-1; 8 nucleotides line up with TRBD1. From germline, CDR1 is DFQATT and CDR2 SNEGSKA (reference sequence). The junction had 7 bases not matched to a gene; V was cut back by 6 bases and J by 1 base. The CDR3 covers 14 residues. As DNA, the CDR3 is TGCAGTGCCCTGGACAGGGAATGGAACACTGAAGCTTTCTTT. Translated: CSALDREWNTEAFF.